In its sample, the clone carrying this T cell receptor (beta chain) was seen a few times. The target antigen is unknown. From the reads, TCRdb called clonotypes with MiXCR, one entry per CDR3 protein. The sample holds some 800,000 distinct CDR3 sequences, approximately 32% seen once. This CDR3 has 18 residues. Germline trimming cut 5 bases from V and 3 bases from J; bases unmatched to any gene: 11. In germline, CDR1 is SGHVS, CDR2 FNYEAQ. The sample belongs to a study of T cell repertoires in cytomegalovirus infection. Across the study: Shared public TCR beta signatures pointed to both CMV infection and a matching HLA type. Study observations and caveats: Adding up the frequency of public TCR beta families identified people who carried CMV plus the relevant HLA. The ex vivo response was dominated by HLA-C-restricted CMV-specific TCR beta clonotypes.

This chain connects TRBV7-6 to TRBJ2-3; 13 nucleotides line up with TRBD2. The receptor comes from a human donor in good health (CMV status not recorded). Some clones in this sample may be carry-over from other donors' samples. Material: cultured CD8+ T cells from PBMCs, obtained from culture after CMV antigen stimulation. The CDR3 DNA follows: TGTGCCAGCAGCCCAGAAGGTGGGGGACTAGCGGGGACAGATACGCAGTATTTT. Residues: CASSPEGGGLAGTDTQYF.